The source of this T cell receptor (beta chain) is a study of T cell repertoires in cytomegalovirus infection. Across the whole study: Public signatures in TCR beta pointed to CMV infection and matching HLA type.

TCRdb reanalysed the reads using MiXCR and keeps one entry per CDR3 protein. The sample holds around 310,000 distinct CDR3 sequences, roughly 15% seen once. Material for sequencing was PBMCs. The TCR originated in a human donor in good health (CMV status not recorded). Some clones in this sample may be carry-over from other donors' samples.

CDR3 nucleotide sequence: TGTGCCAGCAGTGAAGCGGAGGGAAGGGGCTACACCTTC. Its protein is CASSEAEGRGYTF. This rearrangement joins TRBV2 to TRBJ1-2, with D hard to call. V was clipped by 0 bases and J by 8 bases, with 10 bases between them. The CDR3 is 13 residues long. Per the germline V gene, CDR1 is SNHLY and CDR2 is FYNNEI.